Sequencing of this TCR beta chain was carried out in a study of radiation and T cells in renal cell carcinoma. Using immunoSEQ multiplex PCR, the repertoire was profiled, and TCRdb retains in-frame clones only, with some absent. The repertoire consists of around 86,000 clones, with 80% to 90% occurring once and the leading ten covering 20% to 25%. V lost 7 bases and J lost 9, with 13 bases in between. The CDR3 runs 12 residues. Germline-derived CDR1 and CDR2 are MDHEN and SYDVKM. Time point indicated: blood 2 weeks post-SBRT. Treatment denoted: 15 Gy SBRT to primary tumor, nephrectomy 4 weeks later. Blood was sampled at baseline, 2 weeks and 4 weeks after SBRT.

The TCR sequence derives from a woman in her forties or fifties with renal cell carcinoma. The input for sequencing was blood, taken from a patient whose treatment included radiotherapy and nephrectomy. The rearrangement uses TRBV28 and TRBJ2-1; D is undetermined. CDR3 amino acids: CASTSPWGEQFF. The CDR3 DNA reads TGTGCCAGCACCTCCCCATGGGGTGAGCAGTTCTTC.